The text below deals with one T cell receptor beta chain. The conserved phenylalanine or tryptophan is not found at the CDR3 terminus, so this likely reflects a read error. It was with a sample-barcoded 5' primer and a J-beta primer mix that a second PCR of about 7 to 12 cycles was run. Carrying 12 random nucleotides, a template-switch adaptor labeled each individual cDNA molecule. TCRdb passed the 5' RACE reads through MiXCR, listing each CDR3 protein once. The repertoire holds 1.4 million or so distinct CDR3 sequences, with approximately 43% as singletons. Germline values: CDR1 SGHDT, CDR2 YYEEEE. The V end was cut by 3 bases, the J end by 1 base, with 14 bases between. The CDR3 is 16 residues long. These data are taken from a study of blood T cells in healthy people across ages.

The V and J genes are TRBV5-6 and TRBJ2-4; no clear D gene. The sequence came from a young woman in good health. The material sequenced was blood. The CDR3: CASSSTPSSAKNIQYL. DNA of the CDR3: TGTGCCAGCAGCTCGACTCCGTCTTCCGCCAAAAACATTCAGTACTTA.